This T cell receptor (beta chain) appears in the sequencing data of a study of beta chain features in type 1 diabetes. All of the isolated RNA was reverse transcribed, so expressed TCRB transcripts were sequenced. The repertoire was sequenced with immunoSEQ multiplex PCR; TCRdb's copy has only in-frame clones and lacks some. This repertoire shows some 150,000 clones, approximately 12% found once; its top ten account for roughly 1.9%. In germline, CDR1 is SQVTM, CDR2 ANQGSEA. The V end lost 6 bases, the J end lost 4 bases, and 7 bases lay between the germline ends. The CDR3 totals 11 residues. Study-wide points: Within the patient group, naive, central memory and Treg TCRB repertoires appeared more similar to each other than within healthy donors. At VDJ recombination sites, type 1 diabetes patients had fewer insertions and more deleted nucleotides.

This clone was counted only a few times. Its specificity is unknown. Sequencing was performed on central memory CD4+ T cells from blood. The receptor comes from a man aged 18-30 years in good health. The chain has TRBV29-1 and TRBJ1-3; D gene ambiguous. CDR3 region: CSVGGGNTIYF. DNA of the CDR3: TGCAGCGTGGGTGGAGGAAACACCATATATTTT. Variable domain in full (rest from reference TRBV29-1 and TRBJ1-3): SAVISQKPSRDICQRGTSLTIQCQVDSQVTMMFWYRQQPGQSLTLIATANQGSEATYESGFVIDKFPISRPNLTFSTLTVSNMSPEDSSIYLCSVGGGNTIYFGEGSWLTVV.